This T cell receptor (beta chain) was found in a study of fetal regulatory T cell absence and autoimmunity. This was a survey-level run. Repertoires were generated with immunoSEQ multiplex PCR, while TCRdb's copy carries only in-frame clones and drops some. This table holds 95,000 to 100,000 clones, 60% to 80% found once. Notes on the study in general: Some top pancreas TCR clones were over 95-fold enriched versus cord blood. Broadly similar TRB gene family usage was seen in pancreas and cord blood.

As for this clone: Its matching antigen is unknown.

V was clipped by 4 bases and J by 9 bases; unmatched bases: 7. The length of the CDR3 is 13 residues. CDR1 is SGHDT, CDR2 YYEEEE, per germline. Input material: pancreas tissue. The receptor was derived from a male donor with IPEX syndrome. This rearrangement joins TRBV5-6 to TRBJ1-2, with 9 positions matching TRBD1. The CDR3 reads CASSLGQGVRYTF. The DNA for the CDR3 is TGTGCCAGCAGCCTGGGACAGGGTGTTCGCTACACCTTC.